The present TCR beta chain was sequenced within a study of radiotherapy plus CTLA-4 blockade in lung cancer. Broader study findings: According to reports, early shifts in blood T cell clones, alongside interferon-beta, forecast response most accurately. In blood, after radiotherapy plus ipilimumab, tumor-derived TCR clones expanded.

On this clone: Its target is unknown.

The repertoire was sequenced with immunoSEQ multiplex PCR; TCRdb's copy has only in-frame clones and lacks some. The sample yields about 19,000 clones, 86% seen once. Treatment of patients with chemo-refractory metastatic non-small-cell lung cancer consisted of focal radiation plus CTLA-4 blockade with ipilimumab. The clonotype originates from a human donor with non-small cell lung cancer whose response to radiotherapy plus ipilimumab could not be evaluated. This specimen consisted of peripheral blood, obtained from a patient treated with radiotherapy plus ipilimumab.

The CDR3 DNA follows: TGCGCCAGCAGCCCCTACAGGGGATCTAACTATGGCTACACCTTC. Protein: CASSPYRGSNYGYTF. This chain uses TRBV4-3 with TRBJ1-2, with 7 bases that match TRBD1. Germline V gene sequence: CDR1 LGHNA, CDR2 YSLEER. The J segment lost 0 bases and the V segment lost 4 bases, leaving 5 bases of the junction unmatched. CDR3 length equals 15 residues.